Shown below are 14 T cell receptor beta chains from a single sample sequenced in a study of blood T cells in healthy people across ages. A J-beta primer mix and a sample-barcoded 5' primer were used in a second PCR of roughly 7 to 12 cycles. TCRdb re-analysed the 5' RACE reads in MiXCR, keeping a single row per CDR3 protein. Of about 800,000 distinct CDR3 sequences in the sample, 20% to 25% are singletons; the top ten hold approximately 4%. Another study also made use of these data, one on T cells of mothers and their children.

The sequencing input was blood. These receptors were taken from a boy aged 10-17 years in good health.

The rearrangement uses TRBV27 and TRBJ1-6; 8 nucleotides line up with TRBD1. CDR1 MNHEY and CDR2 SMNVEV come from the germline V gene (reference sequence). The CDR3 loop spans 12 amino acids. V shed 8 bases, J shed 8 bases, and the junction held 2 bases outside the gene matches. Here the CDR3 reads CASRDRHSPLHF. CDR3 in DNA: TGTGCCAGCCGGGACAGGCATTCACCCCTCCACTTT.

The rearrangement links TRBV4-3 to TRBJ1-6, with 8 bases fitting TRBD1. Germline V gene sequence: CDR1 LGHNA, CDR2 YSLEER. The CDR3 runs 16 residues. V gave up 2 bases and J gave up 10 bases; unmatched junction bases: 10. CDR3 coding DNA: TGCGCCAGCAGCCAAACCCTCCCAGGGGGCGAATCACCCCTCCACTTT. Translation gives CASSQTLPGGESPLHF.

V and J are TRBV29-1 and TRBJ2-1, with 12 bases aligning to TRBD2. Per germline, CDR1 SQVTM and CDR2 ANQGSEA. The V and J ends lost 5 bases and 10 bases, in that order; junction bases with no gene match: 12. The CDR3 runs 15 residues. In DNA, the CDR3 is TGCAGCGTTTTGGGTCTAGCGGGAGGGTTTAGGGAGCAGTTCTTC. Amino acids: CSVLGLAGGFREQFF.

The J gene is TRBJ2-4, the V gene TRBV28; D might be TRBD1 (5 bases). V was pared by 3 bases and J by 0 bases, with 15 bases between. This CDR3 has 17 amino acids. Germline V gene data show CDR1 as MDHEN and CDR2 as SYDVKM. DNA for the CDR3: TGTGCCAGCAGTTTTTACTCAGGGTCGGTAGCCAAAAACATTCAGTACTTC. This encodes CASSFYSGSVAKNIQYF.

This clonotype was detected once. The J gene is TRBJ2-3, the V gene TRBV7-9; D call uncertain. CDR3 length: 13 residues. V lost 5 bases to trimming and J lost 2 bases, with 8 bases between them. Germline-derived CDR1 and CDR2 are SEHNR and FQNEAQ (reference sequence). CDR3 sequence reads: CASSPYDTDTQYF. CDR3 DNA sequence: TGTGCCAGCAGCCCCTACGACACAGATACGCAGTATTTT.

This clonotype has more than one count but fewer than ten. V gene TRBV4-1 combines with J gene TRBJ2-1; 11 nucleotides align to TRBD2. Trimming took 2 bases from V and 3 from J; bases not matched to a gene: 12. The length of the CDR3 is 19 residues. Germline assignment: CDR1 MGHRA and CDR2 YSYEKL. The CDR3 region has the DNA TGCGCCAGCAGCCAATCCGGGACTAGCGGCAATACACTCTACAATGAGCAGTTCTTC. Its translation is CASSQSGTSGNTLYNEQFF.

This clonotype was seen a handful of times. The V and J genes are TRBV29-1 and TRBJ2-1; D is uncertain. CDR3 length equals 12 residues. Germline V lookup: CDR1 SQVTM, CDR2 ANQGSEA. Trimming took 6 bases from V and 0 from J, leaving 6 bases between them. The CDR3 loop reads CSVTSSYNEQFF. The CDR3 DNA is TGCAGCGTCACGAGCTCCTACAATGAGCAGTTCTTC.

There are a few counts of this clonotype. The chain combines TRBV25-1 with TRBJ1-6; 7 positions agree with TRBD1. J gave up 10 bases and V 7 bases, and 4 bases lay outside the gene matches. Germline V gene sequence: CDR1 MGHDK, CDR2 SYGVNS. The CDR3 consists of 12 residues. CDR3 in DNA: TGTGCCAGCACTACAGGGGTCTCACCCCTCCACTTT. Translation: CASTTGVSPLHF. Full variable domain (missing parts from reference TRBV25-1 and TRBJ1-6): EADIYQTPRYLVIGTGKKITLECSQTMGHDKMYWYQQDPGMELHLIHYSYGVNSTEKGDLSSESTVSRIRTEHFPLTLESARPSHTSQYLCASTTGVSPLHFGNGTRLTVT.

This chain's CDR3 is CASRGTSPREQYF. Here the CDR3 DNA reads TGTGCCAGCAGAGGGACTAGCCCTAGGGAGCAGTACTTC. The V and J genes are TRBV28 and TRBJ2-7; 9 positions agree with TRBD2. Germline loops: CDR1 MDHEN, CDR2 SYDVKM. This CDR3 has 13 residues. V dropped 6 bases and J dropped 7; count of bases not matched to a gene: 7.

Only a few counts were recorded for this clonotype. The chain joins TRBV28 to TRBJ2-1; the match to TRBD2 covers 8 bases. The V gene's germline CDR1 is MDHEN and CDR2 SYDVKM. V lost 10 bases and J lost 4; bases outside the gene matches: 12. CDR3 length equals 15 residues. CDR3 in DNA: TGTGCCACCAGGTGGCTAGCGGGTATTTACAATGAGCAGTTCTTC. Translated: CATRWLAGIYNEQFF.

Here the CDR3 DNA reads TGCAGTGCTAGAGATTCTACGCGGGGGGATGGGACCTACGAGCAGTACTTC. Translating gives CSARDSTRGDGTYEQYF. This chain connects TRBV20-1 to TRBJ2-7; 8 positions match TRBD2. The CDR3 sequence is 17 residues long. The V gene end was trimmed by 0 bases and the J gene end by 2 bases; junction bases not matched to a gene: 12. Germline assignment: CDR1 DFQATT and CDR2 SNEGSKA (reference sequence).

This clonotype came up a few times. The chain links TRBV5-1 to TRBJ2-5; TRBD2 matches at 12 bases. The CDR3 extends over 17 amino acids. CDR1 and CDR2 from the germline V gene are SGHRS and YFSETQ. V lost 0 bases, J lost 3 bases, and 6 bases stayed unmatched. The CDR3 loop reads CASSLVVASGREETQYF. The CDR3 DNA reads as TGCGCCAGCAGCTTGGTAGTGGCTAGCGGGAGGGAAGAGACCCAGTACTTC.

This sequence joins TRBV7-2 and TRBJ1-4; D gene unclear. Germline CDR1 and CDR2: SGHTA and FQGNSA. This CDR3 region has 13 residues. Between the trimmed V and J ends, which lost 4 bases and 7 bases, there was a span of 10 bases. This CDR3 is CASSSRGSEKLFF. CDR3 coding DNA: TGTGCCAGCAGCTCCCGAGGGAGTGAAAAACTGTTTTTT. Full variable domain (outside the CDR3, taken from reference TRBV7-2 and TRBJ1-4): GAGVSQSPSNKVTEKGKDVELRCDPISGHTALYWYRQSLGQGLEFLIYFQGNSAPDKSGLPSDRFSAERTGGSVSTLTIQRTQQEDSAVYLCASSSRGSEKLFFGSGTQLSVL.

The rearrangement joins TRBV2 to TRBJ2-3, with D perhaps matching TRBD1 or TRBD2 (5 bases each). Trimming left V 7 bases short and J 4 bases short, with 15 bases between. This CDR3 is built from 14 residues. Germline V gives CDR1 SNHLY, CDR2 FYNNEI. The CDR3 DNA follows: TGTGCCAGCATGGGGGATGGGGGTCCAGATACGCAGTATTTT. Its translation is CASMGDGGPDTQYF.